Listed here are 7 T cell receptor beta chains from one sample, sequenced in a study of CD8 T cells in Susac syndrome. Reverse transcription of roughly 0.5 to 1 ug RNA was carried out with random hexamers. TCRdb independently ran MiXCR on the immunoSEQ multiplex PCR reads; one entry per CDR3 protein. The repertoire holds approximately 170,000 distinct CDR3 sequences, just under 95% seen once, with around 0.13% in the top ten. The sequencing input was CD4+ T cells from PBMCs. The source of these receptors is a human donor in good health.

V is TRBV9 and J is TRBJ1-6; 7 bases map to TRBD1. Per the germline V gene, CDR1 is SGDLS and CDR2 is YYNGEE. V lost 5 bases to trimming and J lost 5 bases; unmatched junction nucleotides: 10. The CDR3 length is 16 residues. This CDR3 reads CASRFGQAGDNSPLHF. For the CDR3, the DNA is TGTGCCAGCAGATTTGGACAGGCTGGGGATAATTCACCCCTCCACTTT.

Turning to this clonotype: Relative to the germline gene, one junction end is altered; a read error may explain this. This chain links TRBV12-5 with TRBJ2-5, with TRBD1 as a possible D gene (6 bases). CDR3 length: 14 residues. The germline CDR1 and CDR2 sequences are LGHNT and FRNRAP. The CDR3 spells CASGLGQPQETQYF. CDR3 coding DNA: TGTGCTAGTGGCCTGGGACAACCACAAGAGACTCAGTACTTC.

Comment on this clonotype: Its ends do not fully match the called genes, so a read error is possible. The CDR3 DNA reads TGTGCCAGCAGTCGGACACACCAGGAGACCCAGTACTTC. Translating gives CASSRTHQETQYF. The V gene is TRBV6-5, the J gene TRBJ2-5; the D gene is possibly TRBD1 (5 bases). The germline CDR1 and CDR2 sequences are MNHEY and SVGAGI. The CDR3 covers 13 residues.

This clonotype came up a few times. The gene calls are TRBV18 and TRBJ1-1; possibly TRBD1 for D (5 bases). The V end was cut by 5 bases, the J end by 2 bases, with 9 bases between. Germline CDR1 reads KGHSH; CDR2 reads LQKENI. The CDR3 length is 13 residues. CDR3 in amino acids: CASSTGRNTEAFF. The CDR3 nucleotides are TGTGCCAGCTCAACAGGCAGAAACACTGAAGCTTTCTTT. Full variable domain (remainder filled in from reference TRBV18 and TRBJ1-1): NAGVMQNPRHLVRRRGQEARLRCSPMKGHSHVYWYRQLPEEGLKFMVYLQKENIIDESGMPKERFSAEFPKEGPSILRIQQVVRGDSAAYFCASSTGRNTEAFFGQGTRLTVV.

V usage is TRBV5-1 and J usage is TRBJ2-1; 7 nucleotides agree with TRBD2. The CDR3 extends over 15 amino acids. The trim removed 0 bases at V and 5 bases at J, leaving 5 bases unmatched. Germline V lookup: CDR1 SGHRS, CDR2 YFSETQ. This CDR3 reads CASSLAGREDNEQFF. The CDR3 nucleotides are TGCGCCAGCAGCTTGGCCGGCCGGGAGGACAATGAGCAGTTCTTC. Full variable domain (outside the CDR3, taken from reference TRBV5-1 and TRBJ2-1): KAGVTQTPRYLIKTRGQQVTLSCSPISGHRSVSWYQQTPGQGLQFLFEYFSETQRNKGNFPGRFSGRQFSNSRSEMNVSTLELGDSALYLCASSLAGREDNEQFFGPGTRLTVL.

The chain carries TRBV9 and TRBJ2-3; D ambiguous. Germline V gives CDR1 SGDLS, CDR2 YYNGEE. Trimming cost V 0 bases and J 4 bases, with 3 bases left between them. The CDR3 extends over 12 amino acids. CDR3 coding DNA: TGTGCCAGCAGCGTAGCCGCAGATACGCAGTATTTT. Its translation: CASSVAADTQYF. Together with reference TRBV9 and TRBJ2-3, the CDR3 gives the full variable domain: DSGVTQTPKHLITATGQRVTLRCSPRSGDLSVYWYQQSLDQGLQFLIQYYNGEERAKGNILERFSAQQFPDLHSELNLSSLELGDSALYFCASSVAADTQYFGPGTRLTVL.

The chain has TRBV9 and TRBJ2-7; TRBD1 matches at 7 bases. Germline trimming cut 3 bases from V and 2 bases from J; bases unmatched to any gene: 5. Germline CDR1 SGDLS, CDR2 YYNGEE. The CDR3 extends over 14 amino acids. The CDR3: CASSAQGDTYEQYF. As DNA, the CDR3 is TGTGCCAGCAGCGCTCAGGGGGATACCTACGAGCAGTACTTC.